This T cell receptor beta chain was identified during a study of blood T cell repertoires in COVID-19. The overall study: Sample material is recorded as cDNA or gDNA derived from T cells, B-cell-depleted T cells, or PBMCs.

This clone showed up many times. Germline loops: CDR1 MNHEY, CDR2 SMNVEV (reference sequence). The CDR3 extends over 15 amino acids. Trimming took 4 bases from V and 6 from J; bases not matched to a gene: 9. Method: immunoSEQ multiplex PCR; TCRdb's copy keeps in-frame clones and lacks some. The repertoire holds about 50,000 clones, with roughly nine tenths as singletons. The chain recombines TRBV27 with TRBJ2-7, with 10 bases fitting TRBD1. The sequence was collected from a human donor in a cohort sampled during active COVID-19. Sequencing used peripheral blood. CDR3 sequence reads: CASSSPTRTGGEQYF. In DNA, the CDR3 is TGTGCCAGCAGTTCACCGACTAGGACAGGGGGCGAGCAGTACTTC.